This T cell receptor (beta chain) was identified in a study of tumor and adjacent non-tumor tissue in lung cancer. Remarks on this clonotype: In this CDR3 the conserved last residue, phenylalanine or tryptophan, is missing, so a read error is likely.

The germline gives CDR1 MGHRA, CDR2 YSYEKL. Trimming took 5 bases from V and 0 from J, leaving 14 bases between them. This CDR3 has 16 amino acids. RNA was extracted from bulk tissue without any cell sorting. More than 3 cm separated this lung sample from the edge of the tumor. Three rounds of nested PCR, following a modified ARM-PCR protocol, produced the TCRbeta library. One entry per CDR3 protein results from TCRdb running MiXCR on the multiplex PCR reads. The table lists some 66,000 distinct CDR3 sequences, 61% of them singletons. The receptor comes from a man between 70 and 80 years old with non-small cell lung cancer. Sequencing input: distant non-tumor lung tissue. The chain combines TRBV4-1 with TRBJ2-1; D possibly corresponds to TRBD2 (6 bases). In DNA, the CDR3 is TGCGCCAGCAGCTTGACCGTCGGGAGCTCCTACAATGAGCAGTTCCTC. Protein: CASSLTVGSSYNEQFL.